This T cell receptor beta chain came from a study of molecular identifiers for immune sequencing clone quantification. Study information: Within a replicate experiment, RNA obtained from either about 20,000 or 100,000 naive CD8 cells was divided into five aliquots, and four of those aliquots were then sequenced. Study results and limitations: Beyond 20 RNA copies, clones held over 99% of effector molecules, compared with under 1% in naive cells.

This clonotype is a singleton in its sample. Its antigen is not known. A clone one base away is much larger, so this may be a read error. The CDR3 spans 15 residues. CDR1 and CDR2 from the germline V gene are LGHNA and YSLEER. As previously described, bulk TCR libraries were made using listed TCR primers. In TCRdb, the PCR reads were re-called with MiXCR into one record per CDR3 protein. In the table there are about 640,000 distinct CDR3 sequences, 15% to 20% of which are singletons. Sequences were obtained from naive CD8+ T cells from blood, with Jurkat cell RNA spiked in. Subset: FACS-sorted CD8+CD4-CCR7+CD45RA+ naive T cells. This TCR was recovered from a human donor in good health. Some libraries in this study had Jurkat cell RNA spiked in. The chain combines TRBV4-3 with TRBJ2-7; 8 bases map to TRBD2. The CDR3 DNA follows: TGCGCCAGCAGCCAAGGACTTGTAACCGGGGGGGAGCGGTACTTC. Residues: CASSQGLVTGGERYF.